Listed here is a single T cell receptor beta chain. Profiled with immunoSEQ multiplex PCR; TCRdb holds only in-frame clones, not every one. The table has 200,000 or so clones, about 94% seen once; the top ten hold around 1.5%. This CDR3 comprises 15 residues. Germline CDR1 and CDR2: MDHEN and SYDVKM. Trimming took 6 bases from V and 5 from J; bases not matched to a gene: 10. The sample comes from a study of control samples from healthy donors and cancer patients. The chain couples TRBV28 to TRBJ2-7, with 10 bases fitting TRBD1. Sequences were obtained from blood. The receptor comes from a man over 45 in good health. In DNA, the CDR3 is TGTGCCAGCAGGGTACCGGGACAGGGGACCAACGAGCAGTACTTC. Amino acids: CASRVPGQGTNEQYF. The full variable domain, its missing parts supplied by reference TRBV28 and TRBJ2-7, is DVKVTQSSRYLVKRTGEKVFLECVQDMDHENMFWYRQDPGLGLRLIYFSYDVKMKEKGDIPEGYSVSREKKERFSLILESASTNQTSMYLCASRVPGQGTNEQYFGPGTRLTVT.